A single sample is the source of the 19 T cell receptor beta chains below, sequenced in a study of T cell responses to AZD1222 COVID-19 vaccine. Sequencing used immunoSEQ multiplex PCR; TCRdb keeps in-frame clones, though not all of them. The table shows roughly 140,000 clones, with over 80% occurring only once. The sample here was peripheral blood, taken on day 0 of MenACWY control vaccination. These receptors were taken from an adult in good health.

The rearrangement joins TRBV12-3 or TRBV12-4 to TRBJ1-1; D ambiguous. CDR3 length: 11 amino acids. Trimming pared 7 bases from V and 7 bases from J, leaving 10 bases between. The CDR3 here is CASKRASEAFF. Written as DNA, the CDR3 is TGTGCCAGCAAGCGGGCCAGTGAAGCTTTCTTT.

The rearrangement links TRBV7-2 to TRBJ2-5; possible D gene TRBD2, 5 bases. Germline values: CDR1 SGHTA, CDR2 FQGNSA. This CDR3 spans 16 amino acids. V gave up 0 bases and J gave up 5 bases, with 16 bases separating them. This chain's CDR3 is CASSLAFDGVRETQYF. DNA of the CDR3: TGTGCCAGCAGCTTAGCCTTCGACGGGGTGAGGGAGACCCAGTACTTC.

The chain carries TRBV30 and TRBJ2-1; 7 nucleotides line up with TRBD1. The CDR3 length is 12 residues. J gave up 15 bases and V 1 base, and 9 bases lay outside the gene matches. Germline CDR1 reads GTSNPN; CDR2 reads SVGIG (reference sequence). The chain's CDR3 is CAWSATGRSWFF. As DNA, the CDR3 is TGTGCCTGGAGTGCGACAGGGAGATCCTGGTTCTTC.

The V gene is TRBV20-1, the J gene TRBJ1-5; D is possibly TRBD1 (5 bases). Germline assignment: CDR1 DFQATT and CDR2 SNEGSKA (reference sequence). V was pared by 3 bases and J by 2 bases, with 11 bases between. The CDR3 extends over 14 amino acids. The CDR3 spells CSASEGTGNQPQHF. The CDR3 DNA sequence: TGCAGTGCTAGTGAGGGGACCGGCAATCAGCCCCAGCATTTT.

The chain uses TRBV28 and TRBJ1-5; 10 positions match TRBD1. Germline V gene data show CDR1 as MDHEN and CDR2 as SYDVKM. Losses at the gene ends were 4 bases for V and 7 bases for J; bases not matched to a gene: 4. The length of the CDR3 is 14 residues. The CDR3 DNA reads TGTGCCAGCAGTTCCGGACAGGGGGGACAGCCCCAGCATTTT. This sequence encodes CASSSGQGGQPQHF.

The chain links TRBV7-9 to TRBJ1-5; a possible D gene is TRBD1 (5 bases). Germline-derived CDR1 and CDR2 are SEHNR and FQNEAQ (reference sequence). The CDR3 loop spans 14 amino acids. V lost 4 bases and J 7 bases, leaving 14 bases between the germline ends. CDR3 sequence: CASSYPGFHQPQHF. The CDR3 DNA follows: TGTGCCAGCAGCTATCCAGGGTTCCACCAGCCCCAGCATTTT. Together with reference TRBV7-9 and TRBJ1-5, the CDR3 gives the full variable domain: DTGVSQNPRHKITKRGQNVTFRCDPISEHNRLYWYRQTLGQGPEFLTYFQNEAQLEKSRLLSDRFSAERPKGSFSTLEIQRTEQGDSAMYLCASSYPGFHQPQHFGDGTRLSIL.

The V and J genes are TRBV12-3 or TRBV12-4 and TRBJ1-2; D not certain. The CDR3 consists of 13 residues. V shed 6 bases and J shed 5 bases, with 13 bases lying between them. CDR3 in DNA: TGTGCCAGCAGCGGCCGGGGTGGATATGGCTACACCTTC. This sequence encodes CASSGRGGYGYTF.

This clone came up a few times. The J gene is TRBJ1-2, the V gene TRBV7-2; no definite D call. CDR3 length: 14 residues. V gave up 1 base and J gave up 1 base, with 7 bases separating them. Germline V CDR1 and CDR2: SGHTA, FQGNSA. The CDR3 coding sequence is TGTGCCAGCAGCTTAGATACGGTTAACTATGGCTACACCTTC. This sequence encodes CASSLDTVNYGYTF.

The CDR3 DNA reads TGCGCCAGCAGCCAAGCCGGTTTAATAGGACAGGGCTACAATGAGCAGTTCTTC. It is translated as CASSQAGLIGQGYNEQFF. The chain has TRBV4-1 and TRBJ2-1, with 8 bases fitting TRBD1. J lost 3 bases, V lost 1 base, and 11 bases had no gene match. The CDR3 extends over 18 amino acids. CDR1 and CDR2 (germline): MGHRA, YSYEKL.

The CDR3 sequence: CASSLGGPEYGYTF. CDR3 bases: TGCGCCAGCAGCTTGGGGGGCCCGGAGTATGGCTACACCTTC. The rearrangement uses TRBV5-1 and TRBJ1-2, with a tentative D call TRBD1 (5 bases). V was cut by 0 bases and J by 5 bases, with 11 bases left in between. CDR1 and CDR2 (germline): SGHRS, YFSETQ. This CDR3 is 14 amino acids long.

J is TRBJ1-3 and V is TRBV3-1 (or the pseudogene TRBV3-2); unclear D gene. There are 14 residues in the CDR3. V lost 5 bases to trimming and J lost 0 bases, with 8 bases between them. CDR1 and CDR2 from the germline V gene are LGHDT and YNNKEL (reference sequence). CDR3 DNA sequence: TGTGCCAGCAGCAGTGTGAGCTCTGGAAACACCATATATTTT. Amino acids: CASSSVSSGNTIYF.

V and J are TRBV19 and TRBJ2-1; D remains ambiguous. CDR1 is LNHDA and CDR2 is SQIVND in the germline V gene (reference sequence). Trimming shortened V by 3 bases and J by 4 bases, and 10 bases separated the two germline ends. The CDR3 contains 14 residues. The CDR3 DNA sequence: TGTGCCAGTAGTATCACCCCCACGTACAATGAGCAGTTCTTC. It is translated as CASSITPTYNEQFF.

The genes are TRBV10-3 and TRBJ1-1, with D possibly being TRBD1 (5 bases). There are 11 residues in the CDR3. Between the trimmed V and J ends, which lost 7 bases and 4 bases, there was a span of 7 bases. Germline CDR1 reads ENHRY; CDR2 reads SYGVKD. This CDR3 reads CAIMRGTEAFF. The DNA of the CDR3 is TGTGCCATCATGAGGGGCACTGAAGCTTTCTTT.

The chain recombines TRBV12-5 with TRBJ1-2, with 8 bases lining up with TRBD1. This CDR3 has 14 residues. The V and J ends lost 7 bases and 4 bases, in that order; junction bases with no gene match: 8. Germline lookup yields CDR1 LGHNT and CDR2 FRNRAP. The CDR3 DNA reads TGTGCTAGTGTTTCCCCAGGGGGCCCCTATGGCTACACCTTC. This encodes CASVSPGGPYGYTF.

The chain joins TRBV18 to TRBJ1-6; TRBD1 might be the D (6 bases). This CDR3 comprises 15 residues. Germline values: CDR1 KGHSH, CDR2 LQKENI. V was cut by 4 bases and J by 7 bases, with 14 bases left in between. The CDR3 DNA sequence: TGTGCCAGCTCACTCGTACAGGGTTTCAATTCACCCCTCCACTTT. It specifies CASSLVQGFNSPLHF.

The chain links TRBV9 to TRBJ2-1; unclear D gene. CDR1 is SGDLS, CDR2 YYNGEE, per germline. This CDR3 contains 12 residues. The V end was cut by 3 bases, the J end by 3 bases, with 4 bases between. The CDR3 region has the DNA TGTGCCAGCAGCGCTGGCTACAATGAGCAGTTCTTC. This codes for CASSAGYNEQFF. Combining the CDR3 with reference TRBV9 and TRBJ2-1 gives the whole variable domain DSGVTQTPKHLITATGQRVTLRCSPRSGDLSVYWYQQSLDQGLQFLIQYYNGEERAKGNILERFSAQQFPDLHSELNLSSLELGDSALYFCASSAGYNEQFFGPGTRLTVL.

The CDR3 loop reads CASSGIYDQPQHF. The CDR3 DNA follows: TGTGCCAGCAGCGGCATCTATGACCAGCCCCAGCATTTT. The V and J genes are TRBV5-5 and TRBJ1-5; no definite D call. This CDR3 is 13 amino acids long. From germline, CDR1 is SGHKS and CDR2 YYEKEE (reference sequence). Trimming stripped 4 bases from V and 7 bases from J, with 12 bases between. The variable domain in full, with the rest retrieved from reference TRBV5-5 and TRBJ1-5, is DAGVTQSPTHLIKTRGQQVTLRCSPISGHKSVSWYQQVLGQGPQFIFQYYEKEERGRGNFPDRFSARQFPNYSSELNVNALLLGDSALYLCASSGIYDQPQHFGDGTRLSIL.

V usage is TRBV5-1 and J usage is TRBJ1-2, with D perhaps matching TRBD1 (5 bases). The germline gives CDR1 SGHRS, CDR2 YFSETQ. V was pared by 5 bases and J by 2 bases, with 16 bases between. This CDR3 region has 15 residues. In nucleotides, the CDR3 is TGCGCCAGCAGTTCGGGGCAGGGTGGCAACTATGGCTACACCTTC. Translation gives CASSSGQGGNYGYTF.

CDR3 sequence (DNA): TGTGCCACCAGTGAGGTCGGGACCAATCAGCCCCAGCATTTT. It is translated as CATSEVGTNQPQHF. The rearrangement uses TRBV24-1 and TRBJ1-5; tentatively, D is TRBD1 (5 bases). V was pared by 4 bases and J by 3 bases, with 9 bases between. Looked up from germline, CDR1 is KGHDR and CDR2 is SFDVKD. The CDR3 is made up of 14 amino acids.